This TCR beta chain was sequenced for a study of blood T cell repertoires in COVID-19. Turning to the study itself: Acute and convalescent COVID-19 specimens originated in the United States, Italy and Spain.

Sequenced by immunoSEQ multiplex PCR; TCRdb stores in-frame clones only, minus some. This table holds 180,000 or so clones, 86% found once. Living in about 25 US areas, the participants were between about 18 and 100 years of age. Cohorts were assigned according to the clinical history that participants reported. Germline V CDR1 and CDR2: SGDLS, YYNGEE. The CDR3 totals 17 residues. With 2 bases removed from V and 4 bases from J, the gap between germline ends came to 22 bases. Specimen: PBMCs or T cells enriched from blood (not recorded which). This TCR derives from a man aged 35 to 55 with acute COVID-19. The chain has TRBV9 and TRBJ2-7; D is possibly TRBD1 (6 bases). CDR3 amino acids: CASSVFPSGQMVYEQYF. The CDR3 bases are TGTGCCAGCAGCGTCTTTCCTTCGGGACAAATGGTATACGAGCAGTACTTC.